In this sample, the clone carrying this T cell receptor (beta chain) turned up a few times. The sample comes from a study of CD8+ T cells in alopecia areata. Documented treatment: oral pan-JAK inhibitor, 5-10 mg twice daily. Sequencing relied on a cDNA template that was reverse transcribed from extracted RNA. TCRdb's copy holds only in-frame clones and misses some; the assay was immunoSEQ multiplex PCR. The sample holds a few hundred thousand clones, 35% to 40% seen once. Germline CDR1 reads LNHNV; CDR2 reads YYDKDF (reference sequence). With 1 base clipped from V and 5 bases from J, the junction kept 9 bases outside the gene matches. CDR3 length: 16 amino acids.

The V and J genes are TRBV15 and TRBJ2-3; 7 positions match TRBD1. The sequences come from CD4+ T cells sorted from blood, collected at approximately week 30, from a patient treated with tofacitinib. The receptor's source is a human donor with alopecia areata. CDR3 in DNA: TGTGCCACCAGCAGAGTAGGGGCAGGGGGTAGAGATACGCAGTATTTT. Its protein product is CATSRVGAGGRDTQYF.